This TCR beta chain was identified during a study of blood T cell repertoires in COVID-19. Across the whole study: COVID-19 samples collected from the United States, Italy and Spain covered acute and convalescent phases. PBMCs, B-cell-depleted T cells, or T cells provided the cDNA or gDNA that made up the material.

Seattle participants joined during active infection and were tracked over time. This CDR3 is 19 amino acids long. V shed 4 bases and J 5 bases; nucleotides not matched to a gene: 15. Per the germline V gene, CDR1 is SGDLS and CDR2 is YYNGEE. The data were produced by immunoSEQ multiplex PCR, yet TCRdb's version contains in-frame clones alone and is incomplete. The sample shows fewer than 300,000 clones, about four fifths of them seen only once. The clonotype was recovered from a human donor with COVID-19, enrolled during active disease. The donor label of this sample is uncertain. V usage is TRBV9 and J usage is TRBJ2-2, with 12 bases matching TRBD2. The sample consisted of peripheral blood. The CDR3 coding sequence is TGTGCCAGCAGCCCAAGGAGTAGACTAGCGGGAGCTTGGACCGGGGAGCTGTTTTTT. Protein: CASSPRSRLAGAWTGELFF. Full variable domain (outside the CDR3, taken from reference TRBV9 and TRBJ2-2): DSGVTQTPKHLITATGQRVTLRCSPRSGDLSVYWYQQSLDQGLQFLIQYYNGEERAKGNILERFSAQQFPDLHSELNLSSLELGDSALYFCASSPRSRLAGAWTGELFFGEGSRLTVL.